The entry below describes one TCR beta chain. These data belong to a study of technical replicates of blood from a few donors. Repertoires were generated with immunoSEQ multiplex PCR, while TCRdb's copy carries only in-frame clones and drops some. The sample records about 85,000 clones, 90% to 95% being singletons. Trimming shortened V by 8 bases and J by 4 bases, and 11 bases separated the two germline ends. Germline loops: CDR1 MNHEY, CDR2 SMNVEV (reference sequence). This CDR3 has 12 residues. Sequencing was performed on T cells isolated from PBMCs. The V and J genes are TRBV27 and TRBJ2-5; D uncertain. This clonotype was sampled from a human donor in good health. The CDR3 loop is CASHSSGETQYF. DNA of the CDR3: TGTGCCAGCCATTCCAGTGGAGAGACCCAGTACTTC.